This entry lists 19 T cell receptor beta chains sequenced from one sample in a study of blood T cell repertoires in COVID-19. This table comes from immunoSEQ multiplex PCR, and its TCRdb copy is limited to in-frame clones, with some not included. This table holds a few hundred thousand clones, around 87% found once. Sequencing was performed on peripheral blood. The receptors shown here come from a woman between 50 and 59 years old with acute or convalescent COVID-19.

This CDR3 reads CASSYPSGLPRKNEQFF. CDR3 sequence (DNA): TGTGCCAGCAGTTACCCCTCGGGACTCCCCAGGAAGAATGAGCAGTTCTTC. The V and J genes are TRBV6-2 or TRBV6-3 and TRBJ2-1, with D perhaps matching TRBD2 (6 bases). Per germline, CDR1 MNHEY and CDR2 SVGEGT. The V gene lost 2 bases and the J gene lost 7 bases, with 21 bases spanning the gap. The CDR3 is 17 residues long.

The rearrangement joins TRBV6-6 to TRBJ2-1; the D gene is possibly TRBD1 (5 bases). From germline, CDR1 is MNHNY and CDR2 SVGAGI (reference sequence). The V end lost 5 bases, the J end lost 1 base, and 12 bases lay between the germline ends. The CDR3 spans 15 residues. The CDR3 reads CASSSQGLSYNEQFF. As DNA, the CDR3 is TGTGCCAGCAGTAGCCAGGGATTGTCCTACAATGAGCAGTTCTTC.

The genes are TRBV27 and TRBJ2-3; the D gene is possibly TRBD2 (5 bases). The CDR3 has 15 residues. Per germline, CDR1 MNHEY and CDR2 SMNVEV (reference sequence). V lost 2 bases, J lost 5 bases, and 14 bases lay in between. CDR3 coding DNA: TGTGCCAGCAGTTTAGGGCTGGGAGAAGGAGATACGCAGTATTTT. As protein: CASSLGLGEGDTQYF.

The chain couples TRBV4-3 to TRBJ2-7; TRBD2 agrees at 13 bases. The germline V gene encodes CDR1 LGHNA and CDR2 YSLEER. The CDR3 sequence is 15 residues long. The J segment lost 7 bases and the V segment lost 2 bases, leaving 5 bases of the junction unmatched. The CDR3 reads CASSQSPGLAGEQYF. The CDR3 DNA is TGCGCCAGCAGCCAATCCCCGGGACTAGCGGGGGAGCAGTACTTC.

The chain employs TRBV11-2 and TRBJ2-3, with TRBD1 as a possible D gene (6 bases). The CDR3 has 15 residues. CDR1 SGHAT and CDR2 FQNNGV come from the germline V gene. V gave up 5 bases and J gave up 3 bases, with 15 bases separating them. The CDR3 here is CASSSGDGQTDTQYF. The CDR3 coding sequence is TGTGCCAGCAGCAGTGGAGACGGACAGACAGATACGCAGTATTTT.

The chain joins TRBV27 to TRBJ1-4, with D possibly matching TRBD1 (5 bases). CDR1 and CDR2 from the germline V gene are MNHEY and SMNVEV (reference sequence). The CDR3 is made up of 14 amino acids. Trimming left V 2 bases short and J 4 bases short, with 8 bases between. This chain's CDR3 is CASSLTGGNEKLFF. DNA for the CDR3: TGTGCCAGCAGTTTAACCGGGGGTAATGAAAAACTGTTTTTT.

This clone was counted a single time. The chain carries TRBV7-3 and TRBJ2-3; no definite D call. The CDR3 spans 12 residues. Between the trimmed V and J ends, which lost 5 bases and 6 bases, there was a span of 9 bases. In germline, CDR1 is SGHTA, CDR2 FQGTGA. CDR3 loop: CASSQQQDTQYF. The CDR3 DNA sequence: TGTGCCAGCAGCCAACAGCAGGATACGCAGTATTTT.

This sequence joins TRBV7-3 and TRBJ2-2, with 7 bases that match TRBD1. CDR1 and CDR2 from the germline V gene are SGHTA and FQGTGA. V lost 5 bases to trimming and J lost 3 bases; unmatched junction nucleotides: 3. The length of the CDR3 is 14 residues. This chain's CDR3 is CASSQDRDTGELFF. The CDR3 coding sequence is TGTGCCAGCAGCCAAGACAGGGACACCGGGGAGCTGTTTTTT. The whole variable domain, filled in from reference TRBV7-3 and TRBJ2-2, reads GAGVSQTPSNKVTEKGKYVELRCDPISGHTALYWYRQSLGQGPEFLIYFQGTGAADDSGLPNDRFFAVRPEGSVSTLKIQRTERGDSAVYLCASSQDRDTGELFFGEGSRLTVL.

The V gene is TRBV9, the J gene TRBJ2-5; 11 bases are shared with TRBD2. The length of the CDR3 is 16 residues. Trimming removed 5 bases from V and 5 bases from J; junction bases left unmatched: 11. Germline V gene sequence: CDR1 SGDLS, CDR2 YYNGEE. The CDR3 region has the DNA TGTGCCAGCAGTGGGAGGGCTAGCGGGGGGCGGGAGACCCAGTACTTC. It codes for CASSGRASGGRETQYF.

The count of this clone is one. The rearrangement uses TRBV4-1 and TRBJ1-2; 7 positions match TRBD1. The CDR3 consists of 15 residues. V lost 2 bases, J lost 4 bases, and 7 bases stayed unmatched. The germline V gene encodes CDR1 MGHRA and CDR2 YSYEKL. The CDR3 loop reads CASSQTSGTVYGYTF. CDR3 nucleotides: TGCGCCAGCAGCCAAACTTCCGGGACAGTCTATGGCTACACCTTC.

CDR3 nucleotides: TGTGCCAGCAGTCGACAGGGGGGCTACACCTTC. Encoded protein: CASSRQGGYTF. The rearrangement uses TRBV6-5 and TRBJ1-2; 8 bases are shared with TRBD1. Germline V lookup: CDR1 MNHEY, CDR2 SVGAGI. There are 11 residues in the CDR3. V lost 5 bases to trimming and J lost 8 bases; unmatched junction nucleotides: 1.

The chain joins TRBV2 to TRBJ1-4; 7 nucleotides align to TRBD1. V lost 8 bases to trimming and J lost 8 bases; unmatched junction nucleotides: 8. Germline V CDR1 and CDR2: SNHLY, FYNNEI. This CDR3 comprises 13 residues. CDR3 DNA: TGTGCCAGCTTCAGACAGGGTGCGGAAAAACTGTTTTTT. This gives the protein CASFRQGAEKLFF.

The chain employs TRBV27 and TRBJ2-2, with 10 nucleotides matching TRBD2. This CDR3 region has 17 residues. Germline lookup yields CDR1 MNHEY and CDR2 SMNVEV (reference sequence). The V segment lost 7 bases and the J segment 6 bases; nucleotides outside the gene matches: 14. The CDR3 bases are TGTGCCAGCAAGCGGGAGGGTACAATGTTACAGGCCGGGGAGCTGTTTTTT. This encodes CASKREGTMLQAGELFF.

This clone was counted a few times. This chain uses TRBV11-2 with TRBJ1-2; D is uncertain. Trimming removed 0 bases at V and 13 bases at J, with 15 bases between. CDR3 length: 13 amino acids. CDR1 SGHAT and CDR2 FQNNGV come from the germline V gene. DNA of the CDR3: TGTGCCAGCAGCTTAGAACGACGCCCGAGACTCACCTTC. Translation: CASSLERRPRLTF.

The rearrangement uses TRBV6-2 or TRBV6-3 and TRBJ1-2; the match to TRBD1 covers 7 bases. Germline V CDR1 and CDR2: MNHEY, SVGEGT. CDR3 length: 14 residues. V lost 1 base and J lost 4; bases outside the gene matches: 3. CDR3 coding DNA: TGTGCCAGCAGTTACTTTGACAGGGCCTATGGCTACACCTTC. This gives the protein CASSYFDRAYGYTF.

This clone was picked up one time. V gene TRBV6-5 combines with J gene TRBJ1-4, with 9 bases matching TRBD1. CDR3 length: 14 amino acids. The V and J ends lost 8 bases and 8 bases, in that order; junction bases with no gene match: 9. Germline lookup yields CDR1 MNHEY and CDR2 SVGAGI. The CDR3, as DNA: TGTGCCAGCGGCTGGGACAGGGTAGTAGAAAAACTGTTTTTT. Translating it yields CASGWDRVVEKLFF.

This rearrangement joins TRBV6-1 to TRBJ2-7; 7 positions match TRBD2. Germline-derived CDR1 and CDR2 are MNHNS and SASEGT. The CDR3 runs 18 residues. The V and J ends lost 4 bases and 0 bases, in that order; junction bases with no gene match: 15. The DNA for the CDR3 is TGTGCCAGCAGTGTTTCCCCCTCACTAGCGCGATACTCCTACGAGCAGTACTTC. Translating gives CASSVSPSLARYSYEQYF.

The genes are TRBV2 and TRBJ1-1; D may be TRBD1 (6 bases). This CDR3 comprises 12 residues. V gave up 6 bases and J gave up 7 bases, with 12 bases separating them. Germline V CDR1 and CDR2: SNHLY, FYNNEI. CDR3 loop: CASRGQIYEAFF. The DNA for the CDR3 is TGTGCCAGCAGAGGACAGATCTATGAAGCTTTCTTT.

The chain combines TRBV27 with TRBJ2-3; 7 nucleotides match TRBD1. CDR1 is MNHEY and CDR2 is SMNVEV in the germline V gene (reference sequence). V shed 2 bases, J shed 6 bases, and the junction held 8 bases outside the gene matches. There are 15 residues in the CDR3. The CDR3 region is CASSLPSRGRDTQYF. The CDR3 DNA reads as TGTGCCAGCAGTTTACCCTCAAGGGGGCGGGATACGCAGTATTTT.